The rows below give T cell receptor beta chains drawn from one sample of a study of T cells in Graves' hyperthyroidism and ophthalmopathy. TCRdb ran MiXCR on the multiplex PCR reads and lists one entry per CDR3 protein. The repertoire consists of hundreds of thousands of distinct CDR3 sequences, with less than 25% occurring once and the leading ten covering about 34%. Sequences were obtained from blood. These receptors were obtained from a man aged 25 to 40 with Graves' ophthalmopathy. The conserved cysteine and the conserved F or W are not part of the CDR3 here.

CDR3 protein,V gene
ASSEGAPQTSGSDEQY,TRBV10-1
AWSDGTAPHYGYT,TRBV30
ASSRAGGASTDTQY,TRBV5-1
ASSLEFWNTEAF,TRBV7-9
AWSGSASTDTQY,TRBV30
SAITGVDNEQF,TRBV20-1
ASRDTMYNEQF,TRBV28
ASSLASARDRSYEQY,TRBV12-3/TRBV12-4
SVEGLAGYNEQF,TRBV29-1
ASSLLGTGGYNEQF,TRBV14
ASSLSSRGDYGYT,TRBV27
ATKGGPTIY,TRBV19
ASSGRSLGAGELF,TRBV6-1
ASSLGAGAPVYNEQF,TRBV27
AISDFDSSYNEQF,TRBV10-3
ASSYWQPNTGELF,TRBV6-5
ASSLAAGAGANVLT,TRBV11-1
AFDRPEYTEAF,TRBV30
ASSLSRKDSGYGYT,TRBV7-9
ASSSGVDEQY,TRBV5-6
ASSYFGGGYSNQPQH,TRBV6-6
AWSEGGFEQY,TRBV30
ASSGGVGTETQY,TRBV12-3/TRBV12-4
ASSQGSLGVNTEAF,TRBV4-1
ASMVSGSYEQY,TRBV10-2
ASSLGQGRTSGGNEQF,TRBV7-8
ASRSGGPGELF,TRBV2
ASSQGGPPSYEQY,TRBV11-2